One and the same sample provided the 23 T cell receptor beta chains below, sequenced in a study of blood T cell repertoires in COVID-19. Only in-frame clones appear in the TCRdb table, and some are missing; sequencing was by immunoSEQ multiplex PCR. The sample has 100,000 or so clones; roughly 79% are singletons. Sequencing was performed on peripheral blood. These receptors were collected from a human donor in a cohort sampled during active COVID-19.

This rearrangement joins TRBV9 to TRBJ2-1; 11 nucleotides line up with TRBD2. The CDR3 runs 16 residues. The V segment lost 1 base and the J segment 6 bases; nucleotides outside the gene matches: 6. The germline V gene has CDR1 SGDLS and CDR2 YYNGEE. The CDR3 protein is CASSVTTSGGLNEQFF. The CDR3 DNA is TGTGCCAGCAGCGTAACTACTAGCGGGGGCCTCAATGAGCAGTTCTTC.

This clone was recorded once. V is TRBV19 and J is TRBJ1-5, with D unresolved. The germline V gene has CDR1 LNHDA and CDR2 SQIVND (reference sequence). V was clipped by 5 bases and J by 0 bases, with 8 bases between them. The CDR3 runs 14 residues. The CDR3 region has the DNA TGTGCCAGTAGTTTGGGAGATAGCAATCAGCCCCAGCATTTT. Its translation is CASSLGDSNQPQHF. The complete variable domain, with remaining parts taken from reference TRBV19 and TRBJ1-5, reads DGGITQSPKYLFRKEGQNVTLSCEQNLNHDAMYWYRQDPGQGLRLIYYSQIVNDFQKGDIAEGYSVSREKKESFPLTVTSAQKNPTAFYLCASSLGDSNQPQHFGDGTRLSIL.

This clone appeared a few times. This chain connects TRBV27 to TRBJ1-2; weak D call: TRBD1 (6 bases). The length of the CDR3 is 12 residues. The V gene lost 5 bases and the J gene lost 7 bases, with 11 bases spanning the gap. Germline V gene data show CDR1 as MNHEY and CDR2 as SMNVEV (reference sequence). The CDR3 is CASSTGLGGYTF. CDR3 bases: TGTGCCAGCAGTACAGGGTTGGGTGGCTACACCTTC.

The chain carries TRBV3-1 (or the pseudogene TRBV3-2) and TRBJ1-2, with D uncertain. The CDR3 has 13 residues. The V gene lost 0 bases and the J gene lost 7 bases, with 9 bases spanning the gap. Germline CDR1 LGHDT, CDR2 YNNKEL (reference sequence). The CDR3, as DNA: TGTGCCAGCAGCCAAGATCTAAGTATTGGCTACACCTTC. This codes for CASSQDLSIGYTF.

The V and J genes are TRBV6-1 and TRBJ1-5; no firm D call. The CDR3 totals 15 residues. Deletions cut 5 bases from V and 0 bases from J, with 11 bases between. Germline V gene sequence: CDR1 MNHNS, CDR2 SASEGT. CDR3: CASSSPGYSNQPQHF. CDR3 nucleotides: TGTGCCAGCAGTTCGCCGGGGTATAGCAATCAGCCCCAGCATTTT.

V is TRBV2 and J is TRBJ1-2; D may be TRBD1 (5 bases). The ends were cut back, 6 bases at V and 6 bases at J, with 17 bases in the middle. The CDR3 extends over 14 amino acids. Germline V gives CDR1 SNHLY, CDR2 FYNNEI. In DNA form, the CDR3 reads TGTGCCAGCAGCGAATCGGCAGGGTTGAATGGCTACACCTTC. This sequence encodes CASSESAGLNGYTF.

V gene TRBV6-6 combines with J gene TRBJ2-5; possible D gene TRBD2, 5 bases. V gave up 6 bases and J gave up 5 bases, with 16 bases separating them. Germline V gene sequence: CDR1 MNHNY, CDR2 SVGAGI (reference sequence). The CDR3 contains 14 residues. CDR3 coding DNA: TGTGCCAGCAGGGGAGTGAAGGCCCTCGAGACCCAGTACTTC. Translating it yields CASRGVKALETQYF.

This sequence joins TRBV18 and TRBJ2-7, with D possibly matching TRBD2 (6 bases). This CDR3 is built from 15 residues. Trimming left V 6 bases short and J 0 bases short, with 15 bases between. The germline V gene encodes CDR1 KGHSH and CDR2 LQKENI. For the CDR3, the DNA is TGTGCCAGCTCCCGGAGGGGCAGCAGCTCCTACGAGCAGTACTTC. Translating it yields CASSRRGSSSYEQYF.

In regard to this clone: Other DNA sequences in the same sample also yield this CDR3. The V call is TRBV28, the J call TRBJ1-1; a possible D gene is TRBD1 (6 bases). Per germline, CDR1 MDHEN and CDR2 SYDVKM. The CDR3 contains 14 residues. The V end lost 3 bases, the J end lost 1 base, and 9 bases lay between the germline ends. CDR3 DNA: TGTGCCAGCAGTTTCGGACAGAGGAACACTGAAGCTTTCTTT. This gives the protein CASSFGQRNTEAFF.

This chain uses TRBV29-1 with TRBJ2-1, with 14 positions matching TRBD2. Germline assignment: CDR1 SQVTM and CDR2 ANQGSEA. The CDR3 covers 18 residues. Trimming at V came to 6 bases and at J to 7 bases, leaving 17 bases not matched to a gene. CDR3 sequence: CSVVPGLAGEFAINEQFF. CDR3 nucleotides: TGCAGCGTCGTACCGGGACTAGCGGGAGAATTTGCCATTAATGAGCAGTTCTTC.

The CDR3 nucleotides are TGCGCCAGCAGCCAAGATCTCGGTAGCGTCGGAACAGATACGCAGTATTTT. This codes for CASSQDLGSVGTDTQYF. The chain uses TRBV4-3 and TRBJ2-3; D is possibly TRBD2 (5 bases). Germline V CDR1 and CDR2: LGHNA, YSLEER. Trimming cost V 0 bases and J 3 bases, with 16 bases left between them. The length of the CDR3 is 17 residues.

The chain combines TRBV7-9 with TRBJ2-6; a weak D match, TRBD1 (5 bases). V lost 5 bases and J 0 bases, leaving 17 bases between the germline ends. Germline CDR1 reads SEHNR; CDR2 reads FQNEAQ (reference sequence). CDR3 length: 18 amino acids. CDR3 sequence: CASSRFQGESSGANVLTF. DNA for the CDR3: TGTGCCAGCAGCCGCTTCCAGGGCGAATCCTCTGGGGCCAACGTCCTGACTTTC.

The chain is built from TRBV5-6 and TRBJ2-5, with D possibly TRBD1 on 8 matching bases. Germline-derived CDR1 and CDR2 are SGHDT and YYEEEE. V was trimmed by 4 bases and J by 5 bases, leaving 12 bases between them. This CDR3 region has 13 residues. The CDR3 coding sequence is TGTGCCAGCAGCATACAGGGGGGGGAGACCCAGTACTTC. This translates into CASSIQGGETQYF.

The rearrangement links TRBV27 to TRBJ2-7; D gene unclear. Looked up from germline, CDR1 is MNHEY and CDR2 is SMNVEV (reference sequence). This CDR3 is built from 13 residues. V gave up 3 bases and J gave up 0 bases, with 6 bases separating them. CDR3 sequence: CASSLSFSYEQYF. The CDR3 DNA sequence: TGTGCCAGCAGTTTGTCTTTCTCCTACGAGCAGTACTTC.

The CDR3 is CASSRKTGSNEKLFF. CDR3 nucleotides: TGTGCCAGCAGCCGGAAAACAGGCTCTAATGAAAAACTGTTTTTT. The gene calls are TRBV5-4 and TRBJ1-4; possible D gene TRBD1, 5 bases. The CDR3 loop spans 15 amino acids. CDR1 is SGHNT and CDR2 is YYREEE in the germline V gene (reference sequence). Trimming took 4 bases from V and 3 from J, leaving 13 bases between them.

This clone was picked up one time. In DNA form, the CDR3 reads TGCAGCGTTGAAAATTGGATCGAAGTTAGCGGGATCTACGAGCAGTACTTC. Translating gives CSVENWIEVSGIYEQYF. The chain uses TRBV29-1 and TRBJ2-7, with 8 nucleotides matching TRBD2. This CDR3 has 17 amino acids. V shed 2 bases and J 3 bases; nucleotides not matched to a gene: 15. CDR1 and CDR2 (germline): SQVTM, ANQGSEA.

The chain has TRBV28 and TRBJ1-2; no definite D call. CDR1 and CDR2 (germline): MDHEN, SYDVKM. Trimming removed 3 bases from V and 8 bases from J, with 10 bases in between. CDR3 size: 12 residues. The CDR3 loop is CASSFEARGYTF. The DNA for the CDR3 is TGTGCCAGCAGTTTCGAGGCCCGGGGCTACACCTTC.

This chain connects TRBV28 to TRBJ1-2; D gene ambiguous. Trimming cost V 3 bases and J 0 bases, with 8 bases left between them. Germline V gives CDR1 MDHEN, CDR2 SYDVKM. CDR3 length equals 14 residues. The CDR3: CASSFSSTNYGYTF. The CDR3 DNA is TGTGCCAGCAGTTTCTCTTCTACTAACTATGGCTACACCTTC.

CDR3: CSASSAQRSGANVLTF. The CDR3 nucleotides are TGCAGTGCTAGTTCTGCCCAGCGCTCTGGGGCCAACGTCCTGACTTTC. This rearrangement joins TRBV20-1 to TRBJ2-6; D gene uncertain. Germline V lookup: CDR1 DFQATT, CDR2 SNEGSKA (reference sequence). The CDR3 totals 16 residues. Trimming cost V 3 bases and J 0 bases, with 12 bases left between them.

The V call is TRBV28, the J call TRBJ1-5, with D tentatively TRBD1 (5 bases). Trimming pared 5 bases from V and 15 bases from J, leaving 14 bases between. The CDR3 sequence is 11 residues long. The germline gives CDR1 MDHEN, CDR2 SYDVKM. CDR3 region: CASSHLDQGHF. The CDR3 DNA is TGTGCCAGCAGTCACCTTGATCAGGGGCATTTT.

The chain employs TRBV30 and TRBJ1-5; 10 bases are a match to TRBD1. Germline values: CDR1 GTSNPN, CDR2 SVGIG (reference sequence). This CDR3 comprises 15 residues. Trimming removed 3 bases from V and 2 bases from J; junction bases left unmatched: 4. The CDR3 here is CAWRPGTGGNQPQHF. The CDR3 coding sequence is TGTGCCTGGAGGCCTGGGACAGGGGGCAATCAGCCCCAGCATTTT.

The chain joins TRBV4-1 to TRBJ2-7; D is unresolved. CDR3 size: 15 residues. Trimming stripped 1 base from V and 3 bases from J, with 13 bases between. Germline V gives CDR1 MGHRA, CDR2 YSYEKL. The CDR3 sequence is CASSQVVGRNYEQYF. In nucleotides, the CDR3 is TGCGCCAGCAGCCAAGTCGTGGGCAGGAACTACGAGCAGTACTTC.

The rearrangement joins TRBV23-1 to TRBJ1-1; weak D call: TRBD1 (6 bases). TRBV23-1 has ORF status, its function being uncertain. The length of the CDR3 is 17 residues. Deletions cut 2 bases from V and 0 bases from J, with 16 bases between. CDR3 in DNA: TGCGCCAGCAGTCAACAGAACATGACAGGTCTGAACACTGAAGCTTTCTTT. Translating it yields CASSQQNMTGLNTEAFF.